What follows describes a single T cell receptor beta chain. Per the germline V gene, CDR1 is SGHKS and CDR2 is YYEKEE (reference sequence). Germline trimming cut 0 bases from V and 3 bases from J; bases unmatched to any gene: 4. CDR3 length: 17 amino acids. These data are taken from a study of blood T cell repertoires in COVID-19. The data were produced by immunoSEQ multiplex PCR, yet TCRdb's version contains in-frame clones alone and is incomplete. The profile shows approximately 50,000 clones, over 75% of them singletons. This chain connects TRBV5-5 to TRBJ2-3, with 13 nucleotides matching TRBD2. The TCR was taken from a human donor in a cohort sampled during active COVID-19. Material for sequencing was peripheral blood. The CDR3 DNA is TGTGCCAGCAGCTTGGGGGGACTAGCGGGATTTACAGATACGCAGTATTTT. This gives the protein CASSLGGLAGFTDTQYF.